These 10 T cell receptor beta chains were sequenced from one sample in a study of blood T cell repertoires in COVID-19 (dated by TCRdb to about 2020). Library preparation used the immunoSEQ multiplex PCR assay. This is the immuneACCESS table as TCRdb keeps it, with only in-frame sequences that have V and J called. A part of the clones is gone; compared with another copy, unresolved V genes explain less than half, and the rest is unexplained. For this sample there are about 250,000 clones; roughly 86% appear just once. Roughly 6.2% of the sample is held by the ten biggest clonotypes. Sequenced material: peripheral blood. The receptors shown here come from a woman aged 80 or over with COVID-19, enrolled during active disease.

V usage is TRBV21-1 and J usage is TRBJ2-7; the table's D gene call, TRBD1, was not cross checked with the DNA. TRBV21-1 corresponds to a pseudogene. This CDR3 has 13 amino acids. CDR3 loop: CASSKDSAYEQYV. The CDR3 nucleotides are TGTGCCAGCAGCAAGGACAGCGCCTACGAGCAGTACGTC.

The chain's CDR3 is CASSGVGTGGGEKLFF. CDR3 DNA sequence: TGTGCCAGCAGTGGAGTCGGGACAGGGGGCGGTGAAAAACTGTTTTTT. This chain links TRBV6-1 with TRBJ1-4; TRBD1 agrees at 12 bases. Per the germline V gene, CDR1 is MNHNS and CDR2 is SASEGT. This CDR3 is 16 amino acids long. V trimming: 4 bases; J trimming: 7 bases; junction bases outside the gene matches: 7.

V is TRBV2 and J is TRBJ1-6; D remains unclear. CDR3 length: 15 amino acids. Looked up from germline, CDR1 is SNHLY and CDR2 is FYNNEI. The ends were cut back, 4 bases at V and 4 bases at J, with 11 bases in the middle. CDR3 bases: TGTGCCAGCAGTGTCGTGTCGGGATATAATTCACCCCTCCACTTT. It encodes CASSVVSGYNSPLHF. The entire variable domain, with the rest obtained from reference TRBV2 and TRBJ1-6, is as follows: EPEVTQTPSHQVTQMGQEVILRCVPISNHLYFYWYRQILGQKVEFLVSFYNNEISEKSEIFDDQFSVERPDGSNFTLKIRSTKLEDSAMYFCASSVVSGYNSPLHFGNGTRLTVT.

The sample holds one count of this clone. This chain links TRBV7-2 with TRBJ2-3; TRBD2 matches at 14 bases. From germline, CDR1 is SGHTA and CDR2 FQGNSA. Trimming at V came to 1 base and at J to 7 bases, leaving 10 bases not matched to a gene. The CDR3 loop spans 18 amino acids. The CDR3 loop reads CASSLGKTSGGDIYTQYF. The CDR3 DNA reads as TGTGCCAGCAGCTTAGGGAAGACTAGCGGGGGGGATATTTATACGCAGTATTTT. Supplemented by reference TRBV7-2 and TRBJ2-3, the full variable domain reads GAGVSQSPSNKVTEKGKDVELRCDPISGHTALYWYRQSLGQGLEFLIYFQGNSAPDKSGLPSDRFSAERTGGSVSTLTIQRTQQEDSAVYLCASSLGKTSGGDIYTQYFGPGTRLTVL.

This clone was seen only a few times. The chain combines TRBV9 with TRBJ1-6; D unresolved. The germline gives CDR1 SGDLS, CDR2 YYNGEE. The CDR3 covers 14 residues. The V end lost 7 bases, the J end lost 1 base, and 9 bases lay between the germline ends. In nucleotides, the CDR3 is TGTGCCAGCGGGAGACAATCCTATAATTCACCCCTCCACTTT. Its protein product is CASGRQSYNSPLHF.

This clone has just one count. The gene calls are TRBV6-6 and TRBJ1-2; D is uncertain. The CDR3 contains 14 residues. The V and J ends lost 7 bases and 4 bases respectively, with 16 bases between them. Looked up from germline, CDR1 is MNHNY and CDR2 is SVGAGI (reference sequence). The CDR3 loop reads CASTEVKEGYGYTF. CDR3 in DNA: TGTGCCAGCACCGAGGTTAAGGAAGGCTATGGCTACACCTTC.

The gene calls are TRBV28 and TRBJ2-7, with TRBD1 as a possible D gene (5 bases). The germline V and J ends were trimmed by 5 bases and 2 bases, with 13 bases remaining between them. Germline V gives CDR1 MDHEN, CDR2 SYDVKM. This CDR3 is built from 14 residues. CDR3 nucleotide sequence: TGTGCCAGCAGTCTCCAGACAGTAACCTACGAGCAGTACTTC. The encoded protein is CASSLQTVTYEQYF.

A single count supports this clone. J is TRBJ2-3 and V is TRBV15; 8 bases agree with TRBD2. J gave up 6 bases and V 0 bases, and 11 bases lay outside the gene matches. Germline V gene data show CDR1 as LNHNV and CDR2 as YYDKDF (reference sequence). CDR3 size: 17 residues. The CDR3 region is CATSRDLRQRGLDTQYF. The DNA for the CDR3 is TGTGCCACCAGCAGAGATCTTCGGCAGCGGGGGTTGGATACGCAGTATTTT.

This rearrangement joins TRBV6-5 to TRBJ1-5; 9 nucleotides align to TRBD1. The trim removed 6 bases at V and 7 bases at J, leaving 7 bases unmatched. In germline, CDR1 is MNHEY, CDR2 SVGAGI. CDR3 length: 14 amino acids. The CDR3 nucleotides are TGTGCCAGCAGCAGCGTGGACAGGGGACAGCCCCAGCATTTT. This codes for CASSSVDRGQPQHF.

This clone was seen a handful of times. The chain carries TRBV4-1 and TRBJ1-1; 7 positions match TRBD1. J gave up 1 base and V 4 bases, and 12 bases lay outside the gene matches. There are 17 residues in the CDR3. Looked up from germline, CDR1 is MGHRA and CDR2 is YSYEKL. CDR3 nucleotide sequence: TGCGCCAGCAGCCCAAAGATACCCGGACAGGCGAACACTGAAGCTTTCTTT. Its protein product is CASSPKIPGQANTEAFF.